The 18 T cell receptor beta chains listed next were all sequenced from one sample in a study of cytomegalovirus exposure and HLA in healthy donors. 13 Jbeta primers and 60 Vbeta primers were used for the PCR. This table comes from immunoSEQ multiplex PCR, and its TCRdb copy is limited to in-frame clones, with some not included. Among 180,000 or so clones listed, 75% were seen once. The material sequenced was PBMCs. These receptors were obtained from a woman aged 40 to 50 in good health and CMV-seropositive.

J is TRBJ2-3 and V is TRBV19; 9 bases map to TRBD2. J lost 0 bases, V lost 2 bases, and 6 bases had no gene match. This CDR3 has 17 residues. CDR1 LNHDA and CDR2 SQIVND come from the germline V gene (reference sequence). This CDR3 is CASSIFPSGASTDTQYF. In DNA form, the CDR3 reads TGTGCCAGTAGTATATTCCCTAGCGGGGCTAGCACAGATACGCAGTATTTT.

There are a few counts of this clone. The rearrangement links TRBV14 to TRBJ2-1, with 10 bases identical to TRBD1. V lost 4 bases and J lost 7; bases outside the gene matches: 1. CDR1 is SGHDN and CDR2 is FVKESK in the germline V gene. This CDR3 contains 13 residues. The CDR3 sequence is CASSRDRGNEQFF. Written as DNA, the CDR3 is TGTGCCAGCAGCCGGGACAGGGGAAATGAGCAGTTCTTC.

This chain joins TRBV6-1 and TRBJ2-2, with D uncertain. Looked up from germline, CDR1 is MNHNS and CDR2 is SASEGT. Trimming left V 1 base short and J 1 base short, with 4 bases between. CDR3 length equals 14 residues. CDR3 loop: CASSEGRNTGELFF. The DNA for the CDR3 is TGTGCCAGCAGTGAAGGTCGGAACACCGGGGAGCTGTTTTTT.

This clone was seen only a few times. The chain couples TRBV19 to TRBJ1-5; D is perhaps TRBD1 (6 bases). Per germline, CDR1 LNHDA and CDR2 SQIVND (reference sequence). CDR3 length: 15 residues. Deletions cut 0 bases from V and 6 bases from J, with 12 bases between. The CDR3 loop is CASSIDRGALQPQHF. CDR3 bases: TGTGCCAGTAGTATAGATCGGGGGGCCCTTCAGCCCCAGCATTTT.

The chain recombines TRBV28 with TRBJ2-7; D might be TRBD2 (5 bases). The germline V gene has CDR1 MDHEN and CDR2 SYDVKM. This CDR3 has 13 residues. V was pared by 7 bases and J by 0 bases, with 10 bases between. The CDR3 nucleotides are TGTGCCAGCACGCCGGGGTTCTCCTACGAGCAGTACTTC. This sequence encodes CASTPGFSYEQYF.

This clone was counted only a few times. This chain connects TRBV25-1 to TRBJ1-6; 8 bases fit TRBD1. Germline V gene sequence: CDR1 MGHDK, CDR2 SYGVNS. After removal of 3 bases from V and 9 bases from J, the junction contained 13 bases not matched to a gene. The CDR3 spans 17 residues. The CDR3 DNA is TGTGCCAGCAGTGATCACGGACAGGGCGGCGCGGGTTCACCCCTCCACTTT. This encodes CASSDHGQGGAGSPLHF.

This clone was seen a few times. J is TRBJ1-1 and V is TRBV28; 7 bases align to TRBD1. Germline values: CDR1 MDHEN, CDR2 SYDVKM. After removal of 6 bases from V and 1 base from J, the junction contained 5 bases not matched to a gene. This CDR3 is 14 amino acids long. CDR3 sequence: CASRPTGENTEAFF. As DNA, the CDR3 is TGTGCCAGCAGGCCTACAGGGGAGAACACTGAAGCTTTCTTT.

This clone showed up just a few times. This rearrangement joins TRBV11-1 to TRBJ1-1; 11 nucleotides agree with TRBD1. Trimming cost V 7 bases and J 10 bases; bases outside gene matches: 8. This CDR3 is built from 13 residues. The germline V gene encodes CDR1 SGHAT and CDR2 FQDESV (reference sequence). CDR3 residues: CASTNSGTGGAFF. CDR3 in DNA: TGTGCCAGCACCAACAGCGGGACAGGGGGAGCTTTCTTT.

The CDR3 DNA reads as TGTGCCAGCAGCCTAACAAGGGGGGGGCGGAACACCGGGGAGCTGTTTTTT. Its translation is CASSLTRGGRNTGELFF. The chain uses TRBV25-1 and TRBJ2-2; D is possibly TRBD2 (7 bases). The CDR3 contains 17 residues. The germline V gene has CDR1 MGHDK and CDR2 SYGVNS. V was clipped by 6 bases and J by 1 base, with 18 bases between them.

The chain carries TRBV5-1 and TRBJ2-5, with 9 bases lining up with TRBD2. Germline trimming cut 4 bases from V and 5 bases from J; bases unmatched to any gene: 6. This CDR3 is built from 14 residues. Looked up from germline, CDR1 is SGHRS and CDR2 is YFSETQ. The CDR3 DNA sequence: TGCGCCAGCAGCATTAGCGGGAGAGTGGAGACCCAGTACTTC. Its translation: CASSISGRVETQYF.

This clone was counted between two and nine times. This chain joins TRBV19 and TRBJ1-1; 7 bases align to TRBD1. Germline lookup yields CDR1 LNHDA and CDR2 SQIVND (reference sequence). The CDR3 runs to 15 residues. V lost 5 bases to trimming and J lost 0 bases; unmatched junction nucleotides: 6. CDR3 sequence: CASSPQGTVNTEAFF. CDR3 DNA sequence: TGTGCCAGTAGTCCCCAGGGGACAGTGAACACTGAAGCTTTCTTT.

This chain joins TRBV6-5 and TRBJ2-5; weak D call: TRBD1 (5 bases). Germline V gene data show CDR1 as MNHEY and CDR2 as SVGAGI. Trimming shortened V by 2 bases and J by 7 bases, and 11 bases separated the two germline ends. CDR3 length: 13 amino acids. CDR3 residues: CASSYQLQGTQYF. The DNA of the CDR3 is TGTGCCAGCAGTTACCAGTTGCAGGGGACCCAGTACTTC.

The CDR3 DNA follows: TGTGCCAGTAGTATATTGGACAATAGCAATCAGCCCCAGCATTTT. Its translation is CASSILDNSNQPQHF. This chain uses TRBV19 with TRBJ1-5; D possibly corresponds to TRBD1 (5 bases). The CDR3 length is 15 residues. The germline V gene has CDR1 LNHDA and CDR2 SQIVND (reference sequence). Trimming took 2 bases from V and 0 from J, leaving 8 bases between them.

V and J are TRBV19 and TRBJ1-3, with TRBD1 matching 10 bases. The CDR3 length is 17 residues. The germline V gene encodes CDR1 LNHDA and CDR2 SQIVND (reference sequence). V shed 6 bases and J 3 bases; nucleotides not matched to a gene: 11. The CDR3: CASSLTGGPSVGNTIYF. As DNA, the CDR3 is TGTGCCAGTAGCCTGACAGGGGGCCCCTCGGTTGGAAACACCATATATTTT.

This chain connects TRBV13 to TRBJ2-7; 9 bases line up with TRBD2. The CDR3 totals 16 residues. Germline CDR1 is PRHDT and CDR2 is FYEKMQ (reference sequence). V shed 5 bases, J shed 7 bases, and the junction held 15 bases outside the gene matches. The CDR3 DNA follows: TGTGCCAGCAGCCAAGGGGTCGGCGGGAGGGCCAATGAGCAGTACTTC. Translating gives CASSQGVGGRANEQYF.

V gene TRBV7-6 combines with J gene TRBJ2-3; 7 positions match TRBD2. V lost 4 bases to trimming and J lost 0 bases; unmatched junction nucleotides: 4. The germline V gene encodes CDR1 SGHVS and CDR2 FNYEAQ. The CDR3 sequence is 15 residues long. This chain's CDR3 is CASSSNSGSTDTQYF. The CDR3 region has the DNA TGTGCCAGCAGCTCGAATAGCGGGAGCACAGATACGCAGTATTTT.

The count of this clone is one. V gene TRBV6-6 combines with J gene TRBJ2-4, with D uncertain. The CDR3 runs to 12 residues. With 2 bases removed from V and 5 bases from J, the gap between germline ends came to 4 bases. Germline CDR1 MNHNY, CDR2 SVGAGI (reference sequence). This CDR3 is CASSYEENIQYF. The CDR3 DNA reads as TGTGCCAGCAGTTACGAGGAAAACATTCAGTACTTC.

The V gene is TRBV19, the J gene TRBJ1-5; TRBD1 matches 9 bases. Germline CDR1 is LNHDA and CDR2 is SQIVND (reference sequence). J lost 5 bases, V lost 6 bases, and 11 bases had no gene match. This CDR3 spans 16 amino acids. The CDR3 sequence: CASSSSGQGVHQPQHF. CDR3 bases: TGTGCCAGTAGCTCGTCGGGACAGGGAGTCCATCAGCCCCAGCATTTT.